The TCR beta chain described here comes from a study of control samples from healthy donors and cancer patients. The CDR3 loop spans 15 amino acids. Trimming pared 1 base from V and 2 bases from J, leaving 9 bases between. Per the germline V gene, CDR1 is SEHNR and CDR2 is FQNEAQ (reference sequence). Data came from immunoSEQ multiplex PCR; TCRdb stores just in-frame clones and leaves some out. The sample has 70,000 to 100,000 clones; about 88% are singletons. This clonotype originated in an older woman in good health. Specimen: blood. This chain joins TRBV7-9 and TRBJ1-5; no reliable D call. The CDR3 protein is CASSLVGEGNQPQHF. In nucleotides, the CDR3 is TGTGCCAGCAGCTTAGTGGGAGAAGGCAATCAGCCCCAGCATTTT.